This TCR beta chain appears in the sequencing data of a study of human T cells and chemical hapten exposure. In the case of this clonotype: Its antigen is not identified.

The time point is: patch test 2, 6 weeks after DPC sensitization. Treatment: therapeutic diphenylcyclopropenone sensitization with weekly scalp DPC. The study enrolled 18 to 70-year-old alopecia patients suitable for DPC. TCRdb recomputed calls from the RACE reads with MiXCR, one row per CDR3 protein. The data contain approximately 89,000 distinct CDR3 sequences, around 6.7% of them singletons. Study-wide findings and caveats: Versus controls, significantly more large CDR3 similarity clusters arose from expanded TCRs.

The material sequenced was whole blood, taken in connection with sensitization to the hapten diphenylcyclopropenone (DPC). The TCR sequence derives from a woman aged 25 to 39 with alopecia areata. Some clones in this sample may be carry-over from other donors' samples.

This chain's CDR3 is CASSVQDRDNEKLFF. CDR3 sequence (DNA): TGTGCCAGCAGTGTACAGGACAGGGATAATGAAAAACTGTTTTTT. The genes are TRBV2 and TRBJ1-4; 8 bases are shared with TRBD1. The CDR3 loop spans 15 amino acids. Germline trimming cut 4 bases from V and 4 bases from J; bases unmatched to any gene: 5. CDR1 and CDR2 from the germline V gene are SNHLY and FYNNEI.